Listed below are T cell receptor beta chains from one sample, sequenced in a study of CD8+ T cells in alopecia areata. Some clones are missing from TCRdb's copy, which holds only in-frame ones; the method was immunoSEQ multiplex PCR. The sample consists of 200,000 to 250,000 clones, 50% to 70% of them appearing once. Sequenced here: CD4+ T cells sorted from blood, sampled at week 0. Source of these receptors: a human donor with alopecia areata. Each CDR3 is given without its conserved first and last residue. The size of a clone is reported for some rows only, either as once, few or many, or as a class for expanded clones.

TRBV9	NA	11	TRBJ2-3	ASSVTGADTQY
TRBV18	NA	12	TRBJ1-4	ASSPTGVREKLF
TRBV27	NA	11	TRBJ1-5	ASSLKNHQPQH
TRBV7-2	NA	14	TRBJ2-2	ASSLGSSWGTGELF
TRBV4-1	NA	13	TRBJ1-5	ASSQGGGSNQPQH
TRBV5-1	NA	9	TRBJ2-3	ASSLAATQY
TRBV15	NA	12	TRBJ2-1	ATGLAGGPSEQF
TRBV29-1	NA	11	TRBJ2-2	SVLGGYTGELF
TRBV18	NA	15	TRBJ2-6	ASSTGTESSGANVLT
TRBV30	NA	9	TRBJ2-1	AWSVSNEQF
TRBV5-1	NA	9	TRBJ2-3	ASLVGDTQY
TRBV6-6	NA	11	TRBJ2-5	ASSYSVQETQY
TRBV27	NA	16	TRBJ2-3	ASSDEGGLAGRTDTQY
TRBV4-2	NA	12	TRBJ2-1	ASSQEILGREWF
TRBV5-1	NA	12	TRBJ1-1	ASSFAQLNTEAF
TRBV9	NA	16	TRBJ1-1	ASSATSTGVIRSAEAF
TRBV2	NA	13	TRBJ1-5	ASSDWRGANQPQH
TRBV7-8	NA	18	TRBJ2-3	ASSLEGAGTVLISTDTQY
TRBV30	few	11	TRBJ2-6	AWGGTGANVLT
TRBV30	once	13	TRBJ1-4	AWSVGGGVAEKLF
TRBV2	few	12	TRBJ2-2	ASKDRVGTGELF
TRBV5-6	NA	12	TRBJ2-3	ASNGGLGTDTQY
TRBV18	NA	11	TRBJ2-1	ASSPVARNEQF
TRBV30	NA	13	TRBJ2-3	AWSVLGTSTDTQY
TRBV7-7	NA	11	TRBJ2-3	ASSPAGRDTQY
TRBV5-1	NA	12	TRBJ2-4	ASRDGTPPNIQY
TRBV4-2	few	12	TRBJ2-2	ASSRGGPLGELF
TRBV5-1	NA	13	TRBJ2-3	ASTPGTIRADTQY
TRBV6-1	once	15	TRBJ1-4	ASSEALGSATNEKLF
TRBV30	NA	12	TRBJ2-5	AWKQQYDWETQY
TRBV30	NA	11	TRBJ1-2	AWSDQGEHGYT
TRBV5-1	few	12	TRBJ2-1	ASSYGDRAKEQF
TRBV27	NA	13	TRBJ1-2	ASSATGTGRYGYT
TRBV6-1	few	10	TRBJ2-3	ASSEGRDTQY
TRBV28	few	13	TRBJ2-7	ASSAPGQAYYEQY
TRBV5-1	NA	9	TRBJ2-5	ASSLTETQY
TRBV11-2	NA	17	TRBJ2-7	ASSPSGRELAWGSYEQY
TRBV30	NA	11	TRBJ1-2	AWSLQGSYGYT
TRBV10-3	few	8	TRBJ2-2	AARGRELF
TRBV7-3	few	12	TRBJ1-1	ASSLSFGQSEAF